The TCR beta chain under discussion was sequenced for a study of T cells in Graves' hyperthyroidism and ophthalmopathy. Background on the study: Upon initial diagnosis and before any treatment, peripheral blood was collected. General study points: It was a median approximately 6.9 months before onset that the model predicted ophthalmopathy. A 13 V-J signature model discriminated ophthalmopathy versus stable hyperthyroidism.

The source material, RNA transcripts, was used to amplify TCR beta CDR3 regions. In the first-round RT-PCR of the TCR CDR3, the HTBI primer set was used. TCRdb used MiXCR to reprocess the multiplex PCR reads, holding one entry per CDR3 protein. Among about 59,000 distinct CDR3 sequences listed, roughly 50% were seen once. The CDR3 totals 14 residues. CDR1 LNHDA and CDR2 SQIVND come from the germline V gene (reference sequence). Trimming took off 5 bases at V and 5 bases at J, with 13 bases between the two ends. Ophthalmopathy patients showed a Clinical Activity Score of at least 3, NOSPECS grade of at least 4 and duration under 3 months. This clonotype was observed at least ten times. Its cognate antigen is unknown.

The genes are TRBV19 and TRBJ1-5, with D perhaps TRBD1 (6 bases). The sequenced sample was blood. The clonotype was recovered from a woman in her sixties with Graves' ophthalmopathy. CDR3 sequence: CASSFQQGDQPQHF. CDR3 DNA: TGTGCCAGTAGTTTCCAACAGGGAGATCAGCCCCAGCATTTT.